Listed here is a single T cell receptor (beta chain). In the original processing: Amplification of reference gene primers provided the estimated nucleated cell counts. TCRdb's copy holds only in-frame clones and misses some; the assay was immunoSEQ multiplex PCR. The V and J calls and clone size were taken over from that table, and D and trimming were inferred from the DNA. Of fewer than 15,000 clones listed, about 88% are singletons. The entry originates in a study of blood T cell repertoires in COVID-19. Study-wide background: Some COVID-19 samples were acute and others convalescent; all came from the United States, Italy and Spain. PBMCs, B-cell-depleted T cells, or T cells provided the cDNA or gDNA that made up the material.

Source material: peripheral blood. The sequence was obtained from a human donor in a cohort sampled during active COVID-19.

The CDR3 is CASRVLLAAYNEQFF. DNA for the CDR3: TGTGCAAGTCGCGTGCTACTAGCGGCCTACAATGAGCAGTTCTTC. This sequence joins TRBV12-2 and TRBJ2-1; the listed D gene, TRBD2, was not tested against the DNA. TRBV12-2 is a known pseudogene. This CDR3 is 15 amino acids long.